This T cell receptor beta chain was sequenced during a study of blood T cell repertoires in COVID-19. Study in general: Samples taken during acute and convalescent COVID-19 were collected in the United States, Italy and Spain. PBMCs, B-cell-depleted T cells, or T cells were the source of the cDNA or gDNA that made up the material.

In this sample, this clone turned up a few times. Per the original methods: Nucleated cell number was recorded as an estimate derived from reference gene primer amplification. Sequencing used immunoSEQ multiplex PCR; TCRdb keeps in-frame clones, though not all of them. V and J calls and clone size come straight from that table; D and trimming were deduced from the DNA. The table has about 160,000 clones, roughly 88% seen once. This CDR3 is built from 15 residues. V lost 5 bases to trimming and J lost 4 bases; unmatched junction nucleotides: 12. Per germline, CDR1 SGHNT and CDR2 YYREEE (reference sequence).

This receptor was obtained from a woman of 80 years or more with active or convalescent COVID-19. The sequencing sample was made of peripheral blood. The gene calls are TRBV5-4 and TRBJ2-7, with 7 bases that match TRBD1. DNA for the CDR3: TGTGCCAGCAGTGCCGACAGGGACATTTATTACGAGCAGTACTTC. Amino acid sequence: CASSADRDIYYEQYF.